Listed here is a single TCR beta chain. Its antigen is still unknown. The germline V gene has CDR1 SNHLY and CDR2 FYNNEI. V was clipped by 7 bases and J by 0 bases, with 16 bases between them. This CDR3 has 15 residues. TCRdb ran MiXCR on the reads and lists one entry per CDR3 protein. The sample lists around 770,000 distinct CDR3 sequences; about 27% were seen once. This entry is derived from a study of T cell repertoires in cytomegalovirus infection. Study observations and caveats: The ex vivo response was dominated by HLA-C-restricted CMV-specific TCR beta clonotypes. The cumulative frequency of public TCR beta families distinguished individuals who carried CMV together with the relevant HLA.

This clonotype originated in a human donor in good health (CMV status not recorded). Some clones in this sample may be carry-over from other donors' samples. The sequencing here drew on cultured CD8+ T cells from PBMCs, taken from culture after CMV antigen stimulation. V and J are TRBV2 and TRBJ2-7, with D perhaps matching TRBD2 (6 bases). The CDR3 sequence: CASKDLRGSSYEQYF. CDR3 nucleotides: TGTGCCAGCAAAGACCTACGGGGGAGCTCCTACGAGCAGTACTTC.